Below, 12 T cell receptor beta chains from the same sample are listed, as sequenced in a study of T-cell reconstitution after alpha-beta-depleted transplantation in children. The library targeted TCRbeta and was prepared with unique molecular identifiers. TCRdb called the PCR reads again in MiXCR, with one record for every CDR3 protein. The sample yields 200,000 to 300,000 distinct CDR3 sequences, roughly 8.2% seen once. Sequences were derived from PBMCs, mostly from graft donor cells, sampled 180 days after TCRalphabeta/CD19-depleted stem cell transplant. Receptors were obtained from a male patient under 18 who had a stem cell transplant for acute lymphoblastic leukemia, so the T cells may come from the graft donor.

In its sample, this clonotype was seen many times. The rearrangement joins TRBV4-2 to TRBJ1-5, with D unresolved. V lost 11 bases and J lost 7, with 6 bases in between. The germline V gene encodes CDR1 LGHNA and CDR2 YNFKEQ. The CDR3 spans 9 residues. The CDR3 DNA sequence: TGTGCCCCCGGGCAGCCCCAGCATTTT. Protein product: CAPGQPQHF.

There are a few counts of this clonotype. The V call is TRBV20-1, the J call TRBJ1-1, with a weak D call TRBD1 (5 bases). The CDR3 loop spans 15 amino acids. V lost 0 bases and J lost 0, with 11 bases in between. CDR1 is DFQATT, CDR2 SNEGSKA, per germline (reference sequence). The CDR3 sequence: CSARDWADMNTEAFF. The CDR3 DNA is TGCAGTGCTAGAGATTGGGCGGACATGAACACTGAAGCTTTCTTT.

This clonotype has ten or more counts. The CDR3 loop reads CASSFETNSGQFF. The CDR3 DNA reads as TGTGCCAGCAGCTTCGAGACAAACTCTGGGCAGTTCTTC. The chain links TRBV5-6 to TRBJ2-1; D is uncertain. This CDR3 region has 13 residues. The ends were cut back, 2 bases at V and 12 bases at J, with 15 bases in the middle. Germline values: CDR1 SGHDT, CDR2 YYEEEE.

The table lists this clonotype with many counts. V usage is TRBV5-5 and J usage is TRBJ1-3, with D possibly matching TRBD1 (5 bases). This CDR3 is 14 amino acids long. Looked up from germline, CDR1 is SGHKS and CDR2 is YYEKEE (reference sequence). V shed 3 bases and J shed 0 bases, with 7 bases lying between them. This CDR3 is CASSWDGSGNTIYF. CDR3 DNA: TGTGCCAGCAGCTGGGACGGCTCTGGAAACACCATATATTTT.

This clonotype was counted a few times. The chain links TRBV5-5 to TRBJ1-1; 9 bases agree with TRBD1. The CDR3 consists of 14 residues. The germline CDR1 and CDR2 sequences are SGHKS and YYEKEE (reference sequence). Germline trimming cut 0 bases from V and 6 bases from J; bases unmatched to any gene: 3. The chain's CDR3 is CASSLDRGQAEAFF. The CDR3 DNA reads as TGTGCCAGCAGCTTGGACAGGGGGCAAGCTGAAGCTTTCTTT.

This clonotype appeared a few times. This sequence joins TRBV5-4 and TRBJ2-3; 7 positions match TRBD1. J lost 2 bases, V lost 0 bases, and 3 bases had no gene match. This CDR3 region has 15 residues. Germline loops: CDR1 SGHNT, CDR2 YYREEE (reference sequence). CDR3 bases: TGTGCCAGCAGCTTGGGGGACAGAATCACAGATACGCAGTATTTT. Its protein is CASSLGDRITDTQYF.

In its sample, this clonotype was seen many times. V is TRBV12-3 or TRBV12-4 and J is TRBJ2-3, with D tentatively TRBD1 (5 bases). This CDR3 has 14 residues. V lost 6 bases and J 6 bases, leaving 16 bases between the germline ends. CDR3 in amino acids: CASRITGQRDTQYF. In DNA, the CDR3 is TGTGCCAGCAGAATAACAGGTCAAAGGGATACGCAGTATTTT.

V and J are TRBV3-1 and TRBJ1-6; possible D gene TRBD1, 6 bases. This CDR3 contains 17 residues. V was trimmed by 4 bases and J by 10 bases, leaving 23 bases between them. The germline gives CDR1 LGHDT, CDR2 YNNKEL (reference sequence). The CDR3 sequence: CASSLPPWGGAPSPLHF. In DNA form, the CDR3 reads TGTGCCAGCAGCCTCCCGCCCTGGGGGGGCGCCCCGTCACCCCTCCACTTT.

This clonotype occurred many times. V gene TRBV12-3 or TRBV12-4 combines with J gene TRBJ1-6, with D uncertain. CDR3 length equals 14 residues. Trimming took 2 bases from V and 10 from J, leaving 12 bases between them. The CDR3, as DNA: TGTGCCAGCAGTTTACTGGGAGGAGGATCACCCCTCCACTTT. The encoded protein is CASSLLGGGSPLHF.

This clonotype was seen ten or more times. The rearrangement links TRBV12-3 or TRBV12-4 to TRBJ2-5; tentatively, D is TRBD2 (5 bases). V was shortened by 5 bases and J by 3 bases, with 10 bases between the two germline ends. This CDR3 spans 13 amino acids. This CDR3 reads CASSRTLEETQYF. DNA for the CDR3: TGTGCCAGCAGTCGGACTCTGGAAGAGACCCAGTACTTC.

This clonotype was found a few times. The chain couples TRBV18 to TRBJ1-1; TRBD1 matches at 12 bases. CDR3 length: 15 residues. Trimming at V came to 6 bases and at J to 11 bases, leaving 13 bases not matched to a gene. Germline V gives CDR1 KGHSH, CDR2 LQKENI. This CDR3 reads CASSPSGTGGSWAFF. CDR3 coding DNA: TGTGCCAGCTCGCCGTCCGGGACAGGGGGCTCGTGGGCTTTCTTT.

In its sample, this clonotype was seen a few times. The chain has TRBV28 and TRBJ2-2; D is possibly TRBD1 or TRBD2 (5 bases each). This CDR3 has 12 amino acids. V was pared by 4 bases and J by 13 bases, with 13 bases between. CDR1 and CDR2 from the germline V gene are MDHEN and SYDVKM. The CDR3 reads CASSSGAGLLFF. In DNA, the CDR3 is TGTGCCAGCAGTTCCGGGGCAGGGTTGCTGTTTTTT.